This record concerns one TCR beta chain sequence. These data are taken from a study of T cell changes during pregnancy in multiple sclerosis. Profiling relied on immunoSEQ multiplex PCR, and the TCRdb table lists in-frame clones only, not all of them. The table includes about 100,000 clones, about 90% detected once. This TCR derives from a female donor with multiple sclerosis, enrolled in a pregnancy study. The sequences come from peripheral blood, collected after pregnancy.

This chain's CDR3 is CASSRIRAGVYTF. The CDR3 DNA reads TGTGCCAGCAGCCGGATCCGGGCGGGGGTCTACACCTTC. The chain is built from TRBV7-2 and TRBJ1-2, with D tentatively TRBD1 (5 bases). Trimming removed 5 bases at V and 10 bases at J, with 17 bases between. The germline V gene encodes CDR1 SGHTA and CDR2 FQGNSA. The length of the CDR3 is 13 residues. The full variable domain, its missing parts supplied by reference TRBV7-2 and TRBJ1-2, is GAGVSQSPSNKVTEKGKDVELRCDPISGHTALYWYRQSLGQGLEFLIYFQGNSAPDKSGLPSDRFSAERTGGSVSTLTIQRTQQEDSAVYLCASSRIRAGVYTFGSGTRLTVV.